These 5 T cell receptor beta chains came from one sample sequenced in a study of blood T cell repertoires in COVID-19. Produced via immunoSEQ multiplex PCR; TCRdb's table is partial and in-frame only. This sample has about 110,000 clones; around 64% occur once, and the top ten carry around 1.9%. Sequencing input: peripheral blood. These receptors were collected from a woman between 40 and 55 years old with acute or convalescent COVID-19.

This clone was found a few times. The chain has TRBV30 and TRBJ2-5; D perhaps matches TRBD2 (6 bases). Per germline, CDR1 GTSNPN and CDR2 SVGIG (reference sequence). Trimming left V 4 bases short and J 4 bases short, with 19 bases between. The CDR3 loop spans 15 amino acids. CDR3 nucleotide sequence: TGTGCCTGGAATCCCGGGACTCCTTTCGGAGAGACCCAGTACTTC. This sequence encodes CAWNPGTPFGETQYF.

The chain carries TRBV6-6 and TRBJ1-2; D gene ambiguous. Germline V gene sequence: CDR1 MNHNY, CDR2 SVGAGI (reference sequence). The V end lost 6 bases, the J end lost 8 bases, and 13 bases lay between the germline ends. The CDR3 consists of 12 residues. CDR3 sequence reads: CASSRDSNGYTF. For the CDR3, the DNA is TGTGCCAGCAGCCGGGATTCGAACGGCTACACCTTC.

The sample holds a few counts of this clone. The chain recombines TRBV7-2 with TRBJ1-6; D gene ambiguous. Trimming stripped 5 bases from V and 14 bases from J, with 16 bases between. The CDR3 sequence is 13 residues long. Germline-derived CDR1 and CDR2 are SGHTA and FQGNSA. The DNA of the CDR3 is TGTGCCAGCAGCCCTTCGAATGACAACACCCTCCACTTT. Its protein is CASSPSNDNTLHF.

This sequence joins TRBV7-2 and TRBJ1-4; 7 bases map to TRBD1. Germline trimming cut 2 bases from V and 2 bases from J; bases unmatched to any gene: 5. Germline values: CDR1 SGHTA, CDR2 FQGNSA. The CDR3 length is 16 residues. CDR3 nucleotides: TGTGCCAGCAGCTTACGCCCGACAGGGACTAATGAAAAACTGTTTTTT. Its translation: CASSLRPTGTNEKLFF.

The chain recombines TRBV28 with TRBJ2-1; 10 nucleotides match TRBD2. Unmatched junction bases numbered 6, after V lost 0 bases and J lost 7 bases. The CDR3 runs to 16 residues. Germline CDR1 and CDR2: MDHEN and SYDVKM. For the CDR3, the DNA is TGTGCCAGCAGTTTATGGAGCGGGGGGGCCACAAATGAGCAGTTCTTC. Translation: CASSLWSGGATNEQFF.